A single sample is the source of the 9 T cell receptor beta chains below, sequenced in a study of blood T cells in healthy people across ages. Primed by a sample-barcoded 5' primer and a J-beta primer mix, a second PCR proceeded for roughly 7 to 12 cycles. TCRdb called the 5' RACE reads again in MiXCR, with one record for every CDR3 protein. The sample consists of approximately 900,000 distinct CDR3 sequences, 40% to 60% of them appearing once. Sequencing was performed on blood. These receptor sequences come from a man aged 30 to 45 in good health.

This clonotype showed up many times. The rearrangement joins TRBV9 to TRBJ1-1; no firm D call. Looked up from germline, CDR1 is SGDLS and CDR2 is YYNGEE. V shed 0 bases and J shed 2 bases, with 5 bases lying between them. The length of the CDR3 is 13 residues. The CDR3: CASSVAGNTEAFF. DNA for the CDR3: TGTGCCAGCAGCGTAGCCGGAAACACTGAAGCTTTCTTT.

This clonotype appeared a few times. J is TRBJ1-1 and V is TRBV29-1; the D gene is possibly TRBD1 (5 bases). CDR3 length: 11 residues. Germline lookup yields CDR1 SQVTM and CDR2 ANQGSEA. Trimming removed 8 bases from V and 1 base from J, with 8 bases in between. The CDR3 reads CSYDRNTEAFF. In nucleotides, the CDR3 is TGCAGCTATGACAGGAACACTGAAGCTTTCTTT.

This clonotype turned up a few times. The chain links TRBV6-5 to TRBJ2-7; tentatively, D is TRBD1 (6 bases). This CDR3 contains 13 residues. Germline CDR1 and CDR2: MNHEY and SVGAGI. V lost 11 bases and J 3 bases, leaving 17 bases between the germline ends. The CDR3 reads CAARGTSLYEQYF. As DNA, the CDR3 is TGTGCCGCCCGAGGGACAAGTCTCTACGAGCAGTACTTC.

This clonotype was seen ten or more times. CDR3 loop: CASSLWGSSRGYTF. The DNA for the CDR3 is TGTGCCAGCAGTTTATGGGGGAGTTCTCGGGGCTACACCTTC. The chain is built from TRBV28 and TRBJ1-2, with no clear D. CDR3 size: 14 residues. V was clipped by 0 bases and J by 8 bases, with 13 bases between them. In germline, CDR1 is MDHEN, CDR2 SYDVKM.

The chain couples TRBV7-9 to TRBJ2-3, with D possibly TRBD1 on 6 matching bases. This CDR3 spans 18 amino acids. Germline V CDR1 and CDR2: SEHNR, FQNEAQ (reference sequence). V was shortened by 10 bases and J by 7 bases, with 33 bases between the two germline ends. In DNA form, the CDR3 reads TGTGCCACCGAACAGGGAAAAGCGGTGAGGGGCATCCTAAATACGCAGTATTTT. Its translation: CATEQGKAVRGILNTQYF.

This clonotype appeared a few times. The CDR3 nucleotides read TGCGCCAGCAGCCAAGATACGGGGGGTAGAACCTACGAGCAGTACTTC. Its protein product is CASSQDTGGRTYEQYF. The genes are TRBV4-3 and TRBJ2-7; TRBD2 matches 7 bases. Germline V gene sequence: CDR1 LGHNA, CDR2 YSLEER. V was clipped by 0 bases and J by 2 bases; unmatched bases: 7. CDR3 length: 16 residues.

Remarks on this clonotype: One junction end does not reproduce the germline sequence, and a read error may be involved. The chain joins TRBV27 to TRBJ2-5; no definite D call. The CDR3 runs 11 residues. Germline V lookup: CDR1 MNHEY, CDR2 SMNVEV (reference sequence). The CDR3 sequence: CTSSLFGTQYF. The CDR3 DNA sequence: TGTACCAGCAGTTTATTCGGGACCCAGTACTTC.

CDR3 coding DNA: TGCAGTGCCGAGTCCGGGACTTACAATTCACCCCTCCACTTT. It is translated as CSAESGTYNSPLHF. This rearrangement joins TRBV20-1 to TRBJ1-6, with D possibly being TRBD1 (5 bases). Germline assignment: CDR1 DFQATT and CDR2 SNEGSKA (reference sequence). The CDR3 length is 14 residues. The V end lost 6 bases, the J end lost 7 bases, and 16 bases lay between the germline ends.

The chain has TRBV7-6 and TRBJ2-1, with 7 nucleotides matching TRBD2. Germline-derived CDR1 and CDR2 are SGHVS and FNYEAQ. J lost 13 bases, V lost 5 bases, and 23 bases had no gene match. The CDR3 runs 17 residues. The CDR3 protein is CASSPGFYGGFKETQFF. In nucleotides, the CDR3 is TGTGCCAGCAGCCCAGGCTTTTACGGGGGGTTTAAAGAGACCCAGTTCTTC.